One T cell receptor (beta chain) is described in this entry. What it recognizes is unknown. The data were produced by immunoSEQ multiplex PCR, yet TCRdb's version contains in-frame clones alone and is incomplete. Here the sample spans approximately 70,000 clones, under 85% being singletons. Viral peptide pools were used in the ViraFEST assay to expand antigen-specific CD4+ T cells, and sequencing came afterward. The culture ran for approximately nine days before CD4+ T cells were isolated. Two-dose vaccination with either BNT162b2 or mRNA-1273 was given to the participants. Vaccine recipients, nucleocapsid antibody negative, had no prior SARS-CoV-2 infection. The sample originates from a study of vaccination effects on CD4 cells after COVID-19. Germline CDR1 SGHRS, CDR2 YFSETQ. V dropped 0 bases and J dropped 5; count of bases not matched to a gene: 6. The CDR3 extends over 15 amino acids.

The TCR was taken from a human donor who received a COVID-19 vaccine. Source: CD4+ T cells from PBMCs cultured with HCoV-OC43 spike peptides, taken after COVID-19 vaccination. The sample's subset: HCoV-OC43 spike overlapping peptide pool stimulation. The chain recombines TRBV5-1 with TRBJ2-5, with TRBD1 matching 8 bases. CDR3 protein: CASSLGSGGGETQYF. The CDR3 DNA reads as TGCGCCAGCAGCTTGGGCTCAGGGGGCGGGGAGACCCAGTACTTC. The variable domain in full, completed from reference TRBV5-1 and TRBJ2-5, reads KAGVTQTPRYLIKTRGQQVTLSCSPISGHRSVSWYQQTPGQGLQFLFEYFSETQRNKGNFPGRFSGRQFSNSRSEMNVSTLELGDSALYLCASSLGSGGGETQYFGPGTRLLVL.